The 10 T cell receptor beta chains given below trace back to one sample, sequenced in a study of T cell responses to AZD1222 COVID-19 vaccine. Assay: immunoSEQ multiplex PCR; the TCRdb copy retains only in-frame clones and omits some. The table shows 130,000 to 150,000 clones, with 85% to 95% occurring only once. The sample was peripheral blood, taken after recovery from COVID-19. The receptor set was obtained from an adult who had recovered from COVID-19.

V and J are TRBV6-6 and TRBJ2-5; D unclear. Germline CDR1 reads MNHNY; CDR2 reads SVGAGI (reference sequence). This CDR3 has 12 residues. Trimming cost V 6 bases and J 5 bases, with 10 bases left between them. The CDR3 sequence is CASSQAEETQYF. The CDR3 DNA reads as TGTGCCAGCAGCCAAGCCGAGGAGACCCAGTACTTC.

The chain combines TRBV11-2 with TRBJ1-2; possible D gene TRBD1, 5 bases. The germline gives CDR1 SGHAT, CDR2 FQNNGV. Trimming removed 4 bases from V and 6 bases from J, with 18 bases in between. CDR3 length: 15 residues. CDR3 nucleotide sequence: TGTGCCAGCAGCTCGAGGTCCGGGACTTTTGATGGCTACACCTTC. Amino acid sequence: CASSSRSGTFDGYTF.

The count of this clone is one. The V gene is TRBV28, the J gene TRBJ2-5; D might be TRBD2 (5 bases). The CDR3 covers 16 residues. From germline, CDR1 is MDHEN and CDR2 SYDVKM. V was clipped by 6 bases and J by 5 bases, with 22 bases between them. The DNA for the CDR3 is TGTGCCAGCAGATTTTCTCCGGGGAGTTCCAAGGAGACCCAGTACTTC. Its protein is CASRFSPGSSKETQYF.

V is TRBV28 and J is TRBJ1-2, with a possible D match to TRBD1 (5 bases). CDR1 and CDR2 (germline): MDHEN, SYDVKM. The CDR3 length is 14 residues. The V and J ends lost 7 bases and 2 bases respectively, with 14 bases between them. Here the CDR3 DNA reads TGTGCCAGCAACCCCCGGGGGGGGAACTATGGCTACACCTTC. Translation: CASNPRGGNYGYTF.

The V gene is TRBV3-1 (or the pseudogene TRBV3-2), the J gene TRBJ2-1, with TRBD2 identical over 13 bases. This CDR3 region has 18 residues. The germline gives CDR1 LGHDT, CDR2 YNNKEL (reference sequence). Germline trimming cut 1 base from V and 6 bases from J; bases unmatched to any gene: 9. DNA of the CDR3: TGTGCCAGCAGCCAAGGAGGACTAGCGGGAGAAATTTTCAATGAGCAGTTCTTC. Amino acid sequence: CASSQGGLAGEIFNEQFF.

The rearrangement joins TRBV3-1 (or the pseudogene TRBV3-2) to TRBJ2-7; the D is unclear. V was pared by 1 base and J by 6 bases, with 16 bases between. Germline CDR1 reads LGHDT; CDR2 reads YNNKEL (reference sequence). This CDR3 is built from 15 residues. The CDR3 sequence is CASSQGGWPPGEQYF. In DNA, the CDR3 is TGTGCCAGCAGCCAAGGAGGATGGCCGCCGGGCGAGCAGTACTTC.

This clone has just one count. The V gene is TRBV12-3 or TRBV12-4, the J gene TRBJ2-5; D is undetermined. The CDR3 runs to 13 residues. The ends were cut back, 6 bases at V and 1 base at J, with 9 bases in the middle. Here the CDR3 reads CASSGPPQETQYF. As DNA, the CDR3 is TGTGCCAGCAGCGGGCCTCCCCAAGAGACCCAGTACTTC.

V and J are TRBV28 and TRBJ2-1; 10 bases map to TRBD2. The CDR3 runs 18 residues. CDR1 is MDHEN and CDR2 is SYDVKM in the germline V gene. J was trimmed by 1 base and V by 7 bases; bases with no gene match: 13. The CDR3 here is CASTVTSGATISYNEQFF. CDR3 DNA sequence: TGTGCCAGCACGGTAACTAGCGGGGCAACAATATCCTACAATGAGCAGTTCTTC.

The V call is TRBV7-9, the J call TRBJ1-2; no clear D. The CDR3 runs 13 residues. CDR1 SEHNR and CDR2 FQNEAQ come from the germline V gene (reference sequence). V was clipped by 1 base and J by 4 bases, with 7 bases between them. The CDR3 DNA reads as TGTGCCAGCAGCTTAGGGTACGCCTATGGCTACACCTTC. Its protein product is CASSLGYAYGYTF.

This chain links TRBV5-6 with TRBJ1-4, with 7 bases lining up with TRBD1. Per germline, CDR1 SGHDT and CDR2 YYEEEE. This CDR3 is 14 amino acids long. The V segment lost 4 bases and the J segment 8 bases; nucleotides outside the gene matches: 8. The CDR3 nucleotides are TGTGCCAGCAGCCTACAGGGGATTAGAGAAAAACTGTTTTTT. This gives the protein CASSLQGIREKLFF.